Presented here are 2 T cell receptor beta chains from one specimen sequenced in a study of T cell repertoires in cytomegalovirus infection. TCRdb reanalysed the reads using MiXCR and keeps one entry per CDR3 protein. The table shows fewer than 550,000 distinct CDR3 sequences, with around a quarter occurring only once. The source material was PBMCs. The receptors were sampled from a human donor in good health (CMV status not recorded). Some clones in this sample may be carry-over from other donors' samples.

This chain joins TRBV5-5 and TRBJ2-7; D gene unclear. This CDR3 is built from 14 residues. Per the germline V gene, CDR1 is SGHKS and CDR2 is YYEKEE (reference sequence). Deletions cut 0 bases from V and 6 bases from J, with 13 bases between. The CDR3 coding sequence is TGTGCCAGCAGCTTGGCAGCTGGAGCACCCGAGCAGTACGTC. Amino acid sequence: CASSLAAGAPEQYV.

This clonotype showed up just once. Here the CDR3 reads CASSLGLAGGPGKKETQYF. CDR3 sequence (DNA): TGTGCCAGCAGCCTCGGACTAGCGGGAGGGCCGGGGAAAAAAGAGACCCAGTACTTC. The V call is TRBV6-1, the J call TRBJ2-5, with TRBD2 matching 15 bases. Germline V gives CDR1 MNHNS, CDR2 SASEGT. Unmatched junction bases numbered 14, after V lost 6 bases and J lost 3 bases. This CDR3 is 19 amino acids long.